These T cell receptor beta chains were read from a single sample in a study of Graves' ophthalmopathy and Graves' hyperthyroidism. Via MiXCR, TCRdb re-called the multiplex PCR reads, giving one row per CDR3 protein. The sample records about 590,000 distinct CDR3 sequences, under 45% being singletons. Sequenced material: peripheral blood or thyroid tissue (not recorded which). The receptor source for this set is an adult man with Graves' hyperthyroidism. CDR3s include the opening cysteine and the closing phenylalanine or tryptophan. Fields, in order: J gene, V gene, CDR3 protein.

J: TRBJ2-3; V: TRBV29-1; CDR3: CSVEDLGRYTQYF
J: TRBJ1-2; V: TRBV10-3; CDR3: CAISEFAGGYGYTF
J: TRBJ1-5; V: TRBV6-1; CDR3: CASSERGYGQPQHF
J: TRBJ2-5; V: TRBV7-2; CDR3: CASSLSDLAGGWDGETQYF
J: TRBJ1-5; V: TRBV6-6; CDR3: CASSYLNRGPNQPQHF
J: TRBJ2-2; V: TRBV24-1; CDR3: CASSLGGRRSFKSTGELFF
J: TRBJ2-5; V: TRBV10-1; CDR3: CASSESRASGYQETQYF
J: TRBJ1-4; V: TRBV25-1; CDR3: CASVADRGHEKLFF
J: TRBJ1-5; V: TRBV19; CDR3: CASSIVGVGRQPQHF
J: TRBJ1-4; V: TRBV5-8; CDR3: CASSFRGQSEKLFF
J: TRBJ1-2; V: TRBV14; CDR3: CASSQEWQNYGYTF
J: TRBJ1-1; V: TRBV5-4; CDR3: CASSSRGVTEAFF
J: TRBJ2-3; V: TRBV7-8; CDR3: CASSLGSVADTQYF
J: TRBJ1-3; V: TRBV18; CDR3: CASSPGQAGNTIYF
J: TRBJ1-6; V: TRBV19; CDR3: CASSRTGGNSPLHF
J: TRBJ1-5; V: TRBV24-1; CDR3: CATSAGTGDNSNQPQHF
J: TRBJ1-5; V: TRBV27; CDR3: CASSDGDNQPQHF
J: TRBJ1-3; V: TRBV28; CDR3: CASCRGQRGNTIYF
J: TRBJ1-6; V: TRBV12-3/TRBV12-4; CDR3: CASSLEVGSLHF
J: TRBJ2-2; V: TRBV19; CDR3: CASSIGGTSGFANTGELFF
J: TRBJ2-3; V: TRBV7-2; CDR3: CASSLEGRAFLYF
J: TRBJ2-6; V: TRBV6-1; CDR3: CASSPNRGRGGSGANVLTF
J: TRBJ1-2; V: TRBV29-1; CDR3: CSVGQGAQGYTF
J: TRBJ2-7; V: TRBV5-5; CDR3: CASSFNPSGTYEQYF
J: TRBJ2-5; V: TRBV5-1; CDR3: CASSYGTVQETQYF
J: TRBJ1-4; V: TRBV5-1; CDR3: CASSKARGEMGTNEKLFF
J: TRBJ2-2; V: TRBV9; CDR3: CASSVGRTGANTGELFF
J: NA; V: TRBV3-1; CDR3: CASSVGGNEQFF
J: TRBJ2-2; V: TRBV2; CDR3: CASSPKLAGELFF
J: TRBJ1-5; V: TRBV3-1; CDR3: CASSQAWGDSNQPQHF
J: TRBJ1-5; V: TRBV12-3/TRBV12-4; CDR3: CASSRDRARPQHF
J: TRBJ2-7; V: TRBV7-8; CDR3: CASSLGTSGLNYEQYF
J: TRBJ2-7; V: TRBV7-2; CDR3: CASSETRGSTNQYF
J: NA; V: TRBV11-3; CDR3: CASSLGTSGYNEQFF
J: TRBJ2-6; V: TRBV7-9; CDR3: CASSLATGANVLTF
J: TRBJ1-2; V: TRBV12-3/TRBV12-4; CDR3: CASSPLDVGVGYTF
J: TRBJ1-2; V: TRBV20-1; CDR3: CSAGAGLGSYTF
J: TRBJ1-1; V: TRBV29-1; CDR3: CSVEWDRAPNTEAFF
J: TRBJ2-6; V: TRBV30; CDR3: CAWMSGGVTSGANVLTF
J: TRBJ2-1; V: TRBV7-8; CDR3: CASSSGQLNEQFF
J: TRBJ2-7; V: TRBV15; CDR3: CATSEALQGYEQYF
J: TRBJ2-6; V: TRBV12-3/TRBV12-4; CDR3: CASSPGFSGANVLTF